The clone carrying this T cell receptor beta chain was seen a few times. The data were taken from a study of identical twins. TCRdb redid the calling of the 5' RACE reads with MiXCR, one entry per CDR3 protein. The sample records hundreds of thousands of distinct CDR3 sequences, about 12% being singletons. Germline V gene lookup returns CDR1 SGHKS and CDR2 YYEKEE (reference sequence). This CDR3 is built from 13 residues. Deletions cut 0 bases from V and 7 bases from J, with 8 bases between. In addition, the sample was reused for a study of yellow fever vaccine responses in identical twins.

The sample comprised CD8+ T cells sorted from blood. The V call is TRBV5-5, the J call TRBJ2-1; D is uncertain. The clonotype was recovered from a woman aged 18-30 years in good health. CDR3 amino acids: CASSLDSPNEQFF. CDR3 DNA sequence: TGTGCCAGCAGCTTGGACAGCCCTAATGAGCAGTTCTTC. Supplemented by reference TRBV5-5 and TRBJ2-1, the full variable domain reads DAGVTQSPTHLIKTRGQQVTLRCSPISGHKSVSWYQQVLGQGPQFIFQYYEKEERGRGNFPDRFSARQFPNYSSELNVNALLLGDSALYLCASSLDSPNEQFFGPGTRLTVL.